The sequence of this T cell receptor (beta chain) was determined in a study of T cells of healthy individuals. The trim removed 3 bases at V and 0 bases at J, leaving 2 bases unmatched. CDR1 is KGHDR and CDR2 is SFDVKD in the germline V gene. The CDR3 is 15 amino acids. TCRdb reanalysed the 5' RACE reads using MiXCR and keeps one entry per CDR3 protein. The table lists just over 40,000 distinct CDR3 sequences, approximately 4.5% of them singletons. The clonotype originates from a human donor in good health. J is TRBJ2-5 and V is TRBV24-1; TRBD1 agrees at 8 bases. This chain's CDR3 is CATSDPTGDQETQYF. For the CDR3, the DNA is TGTGCCACCAGTGATCCGACAGGGGACCAAGAGACCCAGTACTTC.